A selection of T cell receptor beta chains follows, all from one sample in a study of ipilimumab plus nivolumab after autologous stem cell transplantation. Assay used: immunoSEQ multiplex PCR; TCRdb lists only in-frame clones, some missing. The table lists about 16,000 clones, 70% to 90% of them singletons, with under 30% in the top ten. The sample here was PBMCs, taken in a trial of ipilimumab plus nivolumab as post-transplant consolidation. These receptors were obtained from a male donor with diffuse large B-cell lymphoma. CDR3s leave out the opening cysteine and the closing phenylalanine or tryptophan.

>TRBV6-5
ASSYGQGKEAF
>TRBV7-2
ASSWTGGNQPQH
>TRBV28
ASSLHGSGGEETQY
>TRBV13
ASSGWQGASEAF
>TRBV7-9
ASSSMGGTEAF
>TRBV19
ASSIPGVRELF
>TRBV19
ASSIDYFGGSYNEQF
>TRBV5-1
ASTIAASSYEQY
>TRBV29-1
SVEDSGSSYEQY
>TRBV12-1
ASSTSVGQSRANVLT
>TRBV28
ASSQDRGESQPQH
>TRBV9
ASSVLGDTEAF
>TRBV7-2
ASSLGTGVRDTQY
>TRBV4-1
ASSQDGRGGGYEQY
>TRBV15
ATSRESGATDTQY
>TRBV28
ASSWGAEGKLF
>TRBV29-1
SVEGGRQGGGAETQY
>TRBV6-9
ASRGEYEQF
>TRBV19
ASSTEYNSPLH
>TRBV19
ASISGASDTQY
>TRBV7-2
ASSRGTGQGGGELF
>TRBV6-5
ASRGGDQPQH
>TRBV9
ASSDNRDRGLSHGYT
>TRBV29-1
SAEGLAGKVQETQY
>TRBV6-6
ASGTSGGRGTDTQY
>TRBV23-1
ASSQLRDRKVSYEQY
>TRBV14
ASSHRPYFGYT
>TRBV6-5
ASRRADPSPLH
>TRBV28
ASSSGQRNEKLF
>TRBV28
ASSPTGVYSYEQY
>TRBV28
ASRKLSLITGGGTEAF
>TRBV4-3
ASSQGRGTEQF
>TRBV5-1
ASSFPTSGGVQGPPDTQY
>TRBV28
ASHRYNEQF
>TRBV7-2
ASSLGPVYGYT
>TRBV9
ASSDRINYGYT
>TRBV11-1
ASSYRGPYEQY
>TRBV25-1
ASGWDNQAF
>TRBV19
ASSHDSFNTGELF
>TRBV7-3
ASSFGPPNSPLH
>TRBV27
ASSPSTGGFYGELF
>TRBV7-3
ASSDTPVPQTEAF
>TRBV11-2
ASSSGRGGGYNEQF
>TRBV9
ASSVGYEQF
>TRBV4-1
ASNLAGTNTGELF
>TRBV30
AWRVRESRYGYT
>TRBV7-2
ASSLPGSYGYT
>TRBV7-6
ASSLARDGRFSEQY
>TRBV5-6
ASSLTWGADYEQY
>TRBV27
ASSPSTDTQY
>TRBV7-2
ASSFWGSSYNEQF
>TRBV5-1
ASSPGHLLSALGYT
>TRBV5-1
ASSLRGGGTEAF